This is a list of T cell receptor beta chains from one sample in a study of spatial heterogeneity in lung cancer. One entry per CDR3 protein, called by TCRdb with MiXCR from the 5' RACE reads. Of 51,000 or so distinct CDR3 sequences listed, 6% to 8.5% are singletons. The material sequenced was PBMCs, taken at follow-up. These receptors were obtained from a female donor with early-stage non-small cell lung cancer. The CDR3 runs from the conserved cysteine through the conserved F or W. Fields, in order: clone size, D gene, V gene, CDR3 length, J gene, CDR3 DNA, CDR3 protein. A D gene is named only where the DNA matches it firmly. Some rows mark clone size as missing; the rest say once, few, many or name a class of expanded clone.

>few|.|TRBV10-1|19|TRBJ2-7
TGCGCCAGCAAGATGCGGTGTCCTGGCGGGGCATCGGTCACCTACGAGCAGTACTTC
CASKMRCPGGASVTYEQYF
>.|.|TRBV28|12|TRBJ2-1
TGTGCCAGCGGTAGCGCCTACAATGAGCAGTTCTTC
CASGSAYNEQFF
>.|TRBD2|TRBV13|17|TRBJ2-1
TGTGCCAGCAGCCTCGGACTAGCGGGGGGCCAGTACAATGAGCAGTTCTTC
CASSLGLAGGQYNEQFF
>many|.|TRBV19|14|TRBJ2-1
TGTGCCAGTACCGCCCTCGACAGCTACAATGAGCAGTTCTTC
CASTALDSYNEQFF
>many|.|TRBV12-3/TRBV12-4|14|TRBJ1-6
TGTGCCAGCAGCTTAGGGGGGGTAAATTCACCCCTCCACTTT
CASSLGGVNSPLHF
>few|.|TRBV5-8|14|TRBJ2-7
TGTGCCAGCAGCCCGGACGGACTCTCCTACGAGCAGTACTTC
CASSPDGLSYEQYF
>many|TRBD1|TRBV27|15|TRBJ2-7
TGTGCCAGCAGTTTAAGGGCAGGGGGCGGCTCCGAGCAGTACTTC
CASSLRAGGGSEQYF
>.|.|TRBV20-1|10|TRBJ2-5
TGCAGTGCTAGTGAAGAAGCCCAGTACTTC
CSASEEAQYF
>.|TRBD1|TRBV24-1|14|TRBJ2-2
TGTGTCACCAGTGATTTGCGGGACAGGGGTTGGATGTTTTTT
CVTSDLRDRGWMFF
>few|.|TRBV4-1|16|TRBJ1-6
TGCGCCAGCAGCCAGGCAAGGGGGTGGGGGAGGTCACCCCTCCACTTT
CASSQARGWGRSPLHF
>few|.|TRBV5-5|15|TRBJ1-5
TGTGCCAGCAGCTTGTTGGGGGGCGATAATCAGCCCCAGCATTTT
CASSLLGGDNQPQHF
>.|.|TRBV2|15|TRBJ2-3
TGTGCCAGCAGCAGGGTAAACCCTAGCACAGATACGCAGTATTTT
CASSRVNPSTDTQYF
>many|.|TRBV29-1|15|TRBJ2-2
TGCAGCGCCACCGGAATAGGGTCCAACACCGGGGAGCTGTTTTTT
CSATGIGSNTGELFF
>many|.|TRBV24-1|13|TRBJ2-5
TGTGCCACCAGCCATCCCCTTGAAGAGACCCAGTACTTC
CATSHPLEETQYF
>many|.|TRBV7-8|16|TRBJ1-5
TGTGCCAGCAGCTTAGCTATCGGTTTGGGGGGTCAGCCCCAGCATTTT
CASSLAIGLGGQPQHF
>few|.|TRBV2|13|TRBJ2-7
TGTGCCAGCAACCTCCGAAGCTCCTACGAGCAGTACTTC
CASNLRSSYEQYF
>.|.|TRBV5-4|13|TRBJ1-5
TGTGCCAGCAGCTTTGGCCAGGGAGTACCCCAGCATTTT
CASSFGQGVPQHF
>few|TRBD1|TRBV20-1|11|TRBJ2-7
TGCAGTGCTCAACAGGGGTACGAGCAGTACTTC
CSAQQGYEQYF
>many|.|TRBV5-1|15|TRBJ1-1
TGCGCCAGCAGCTTGGCCGGGAGTCAGAACACTGAAGCTTTCTTT
CASSLAGSQNTEAFF
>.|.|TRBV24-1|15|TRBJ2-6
TGTGCCACCAGTGACCCCCGGATCGGGGCCAACGTCCTGACTTTC
CATSDPRIGANVLTF
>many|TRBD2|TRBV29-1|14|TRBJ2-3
TGCAGCGTGGACTCGACGGGGGGTGCTGATACGCAGTATTTT
CSVDSTGGADTQYF
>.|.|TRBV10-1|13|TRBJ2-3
TGCGCCAGCAGTCTTCTCATCACAGATACGCAGTATTTT
CASSLLITDTQYF
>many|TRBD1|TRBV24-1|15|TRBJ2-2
TGTGCCACCAGTGATTTGGGCAGGGGGCCCGGGGAGCTGTTTTTT
CATSDLGRGPGELFF
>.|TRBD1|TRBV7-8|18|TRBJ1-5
TGTGCCAGCAGCCCACGCTGGACGGGACAGGGAGGCAATCAGCCCCAGCATTTT
CASSPRWTGQGGNQPQHF
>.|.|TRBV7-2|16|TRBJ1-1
TGTGCCAGCAGCCGCAGCCCAGGAGGAGAGAACACTGAAGCTTTCTTT
CASSRSPGGENTEAFF
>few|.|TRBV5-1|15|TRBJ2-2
TGCGCCAGCAGCCCCTTGGGGACGAACACCGGGGAGCTGTTTTTT
CASSPLGTNTGELFF
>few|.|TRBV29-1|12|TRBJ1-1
TGCAGCGTTGTATACGGGGACACTGAAGCTTTCTTT
CSVVYGDTEAFF
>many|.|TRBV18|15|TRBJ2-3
TGTGCCAGCTCCCCCTTGGGCCTCATCGGAGATACGCAGTATTTT
CASSPLGLIGDTQYF
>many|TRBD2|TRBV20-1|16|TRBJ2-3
TGCAGTGCTAGGGACCTGGGCGGGGGGGCCGCAGATACGCAGTATTTT
CSARDLGGGAADTQYF
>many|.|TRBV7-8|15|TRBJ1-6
TGTGCCAGCAGCTCGCGGGGGCGCGGTAATTCACCCCTCCACTTT
CASSSRGRGNSPLHF
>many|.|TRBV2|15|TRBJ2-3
TGTGCCAGCACCGACCCGGGGTCAAGCACAGATACGCAGTATTTT
CASTDPGSSTDTQYF
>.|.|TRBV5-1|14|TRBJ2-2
TGCGCCAGCAGGGGCGGACCGAACACCGGGGAGCTGTTTTTT
CASRGGPNTGELFF
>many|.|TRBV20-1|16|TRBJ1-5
TGCAGTGCTAGAGATACACAGGACTGGGGCAATCAGCCCCAGCATTTT
CSARDTQDWGNQPQHF
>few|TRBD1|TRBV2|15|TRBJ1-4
TGTGCCAGCAGTGAGGGACAGGGCCCAAATGAAAAACTGTTTTTT
CASSEGQGPNEKLFF
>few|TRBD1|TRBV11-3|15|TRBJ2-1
TGTGCCAGCAGCAAGCGACAGGGCTCTTACAATGAGCAGTTCTTC
CASSKRQGSYNEQFF
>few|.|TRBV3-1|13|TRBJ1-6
TGTGCCAGCAGCCAAGGAACGGATTCACCCCTCCACTTT
CASSQGTDSPLHF
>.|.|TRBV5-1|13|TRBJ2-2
TGCGCCAGCAGCCCCCCCGACACCGGGGAGCTGTTTTTT
CASSPPDTGELFF
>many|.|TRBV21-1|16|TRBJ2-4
TGTGCCAGCCCGCGGGCTTACCTCTTAGCCAAAAACATTCAGTACTTC
CASPRAYLLAKNIQYF
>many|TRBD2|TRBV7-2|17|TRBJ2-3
TGTGCCAGCAGCTTAGCGACCCCTACTAGCGGGGGCGATACGCAGTATTTT
CASSLATPTSGGDTQYF
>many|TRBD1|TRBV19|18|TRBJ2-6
TGTGCCCGCCATTGCCCGGACAGGGGGCTAGCTGGGGCCAACGTCCTGACTTTC
CARHCPDRGLAGANVLTF
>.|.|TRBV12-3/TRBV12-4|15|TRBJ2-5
TGTGCCAGCAGTTTAGGGACAGTTGGGCCGGAGACCCAGTACTTC
CASSLGTVGPETQYF
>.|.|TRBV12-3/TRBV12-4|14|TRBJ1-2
TGTGCCAGCAGTCCCCAACAGGGCAACTATGGCTACACCTTC
CASSPQQGNYGYTF
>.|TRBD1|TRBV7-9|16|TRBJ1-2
TGTGCCAGCAGCCGAGGGACAGGGAGCCCCGTGGGGGGCTACACCTTC
CASSRGTGSPVGGYTF
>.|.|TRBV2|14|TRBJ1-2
TGTGCCAGCAGTGTATCAGCGACTAACTATGGCTACACCTTC
CASSVSATNYGYTF
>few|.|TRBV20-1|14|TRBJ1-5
TGCAGTGCTAGAGATAGACGAGGCAATCAGCCCCAGCATTTT
CSARDRRGNQPQHF
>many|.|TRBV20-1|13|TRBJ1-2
TGCAGTGCTAGAGGCCCTCTGAACTATGGCTACACCTTC
CSARGPLNYGYTF
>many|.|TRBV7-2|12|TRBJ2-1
TGTGCCAGCAGCTTAGGTTCCCGGGAGCAGTTCTTC
CASSLGSREQFF
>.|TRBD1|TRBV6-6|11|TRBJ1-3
TGTGCCAGCAGCCCAGGCCGGGACAGCTCGTTT
CASSPGRDSSF
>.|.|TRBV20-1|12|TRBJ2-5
TGCAGTGCTAGAGATGGGTTAGAGACCCAGTACTTC
CSARDGLETQYF
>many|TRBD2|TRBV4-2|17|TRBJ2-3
TGTGCCAGCAGCCCATGGACTAGCGGGGGGGTAACAGATACGCAGTATTTT
CASSPWTSGGVTDTQYF